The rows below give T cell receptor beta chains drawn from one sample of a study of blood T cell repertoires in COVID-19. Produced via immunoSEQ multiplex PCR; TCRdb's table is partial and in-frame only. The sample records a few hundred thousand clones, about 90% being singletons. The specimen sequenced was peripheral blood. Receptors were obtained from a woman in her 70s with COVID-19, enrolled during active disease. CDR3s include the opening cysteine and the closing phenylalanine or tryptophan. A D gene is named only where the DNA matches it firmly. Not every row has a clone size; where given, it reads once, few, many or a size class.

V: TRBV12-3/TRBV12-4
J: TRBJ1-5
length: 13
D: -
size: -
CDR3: CASSLLQNQPQHF
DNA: TGTGCCAGCAGTTTACTCCAGAATCAGCCCCAGCATTTT

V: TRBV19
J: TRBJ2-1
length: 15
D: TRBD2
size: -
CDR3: CASNPGLAGGGEQFF
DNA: TGTGCCAGTAACCCCGGACTAGCGGGGGGGGGTGAGCAGTTCTTC

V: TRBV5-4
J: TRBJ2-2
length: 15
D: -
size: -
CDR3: CASSLGHPNTGELFF
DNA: TGTGCCAGCAGCTTGGGACATCCGAACACCGGGGAGCTGTTTTTT

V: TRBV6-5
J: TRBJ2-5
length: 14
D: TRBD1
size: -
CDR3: CASLDRVRQETQYF
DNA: TGTGCCAGCCTGGACAGGGTACGCCAAGAGACCCAGTACTTC

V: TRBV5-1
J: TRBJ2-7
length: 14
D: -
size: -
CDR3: CASSLVPGGYEQYF
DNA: TGCGCCAGCAGCTTGGTACCAGGGGGGTACGAGCAGTACTTC

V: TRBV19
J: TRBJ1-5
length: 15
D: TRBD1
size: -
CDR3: CASSMSGRGRQPQHF
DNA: TGTGCCAGTAGTATGTCGGGCAGGGGGCGTCAGCCCCAGCATTTT

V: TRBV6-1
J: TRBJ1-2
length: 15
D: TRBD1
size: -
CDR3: CASSDGTGEIYGYTF
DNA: TGTGCCAGCAGTGACGGGACAGGGGAGATCTATGGCTACACCTTC

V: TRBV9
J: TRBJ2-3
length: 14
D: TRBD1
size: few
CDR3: CASSLGQGGDTQYF
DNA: TGTGCCAGCAGCCTAGGACAGGGCGGCGATACGCAGTATTTT

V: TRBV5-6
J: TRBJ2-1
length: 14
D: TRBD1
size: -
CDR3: CASSGGQGWHEQFF
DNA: TGTGCCAGCAGCGGGGGACAGGGGTGGCATGAGCAGTTCTTC

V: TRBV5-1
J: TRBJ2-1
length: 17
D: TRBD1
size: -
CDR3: CASSLDGTASSYNEQFF
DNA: TGCGCCAGCAGCTTGGACGGGACAGCGAGCTCCTACAATGAGCAGTTCTTC

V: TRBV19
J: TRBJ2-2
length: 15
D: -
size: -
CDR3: CASSFVSAGDGELFF
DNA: TGTGCCAGTAGTTTTGTATCGGCAGGGGACGGGGAGCTGTTTTTT

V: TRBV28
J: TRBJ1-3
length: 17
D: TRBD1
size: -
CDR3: CASSPRDRALSGNTIYF
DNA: TGTGCCAGCTCACCCCGGGACAGGGCCCTCTCTGGAAACACCATATATTTT

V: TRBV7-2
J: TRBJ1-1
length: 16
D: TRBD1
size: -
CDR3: CASSLVGQGWNTEAFF
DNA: TGTGCCAGCAGCTTAGTGGGACAGGGATGGAACACTGAAGCTTTCTTT

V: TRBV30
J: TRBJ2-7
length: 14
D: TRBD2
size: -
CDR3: CAWARSGSSYEQYF
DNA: TGTGCCTGGGCTAGGAGCGGGAGCTCCTACGAGCAGTACTTC

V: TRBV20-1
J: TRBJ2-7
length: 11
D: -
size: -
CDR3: CSATRGWEQYF
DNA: TGCAGTGCTACCCGGGGTTGGGAGCAGTACTTC

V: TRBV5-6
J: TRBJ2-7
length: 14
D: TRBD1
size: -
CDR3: CASRAGTGAYEQYF
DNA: TGTGCCAGCAGGGCCGGGACAGGGGCCTACGAGCAGTACTTC

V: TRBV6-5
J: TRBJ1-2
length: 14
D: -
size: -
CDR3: CASGPTGHHYGYTF
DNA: TGTGCCAGCGGACCTACAGGGCACCACTATGGCTACACCTTC

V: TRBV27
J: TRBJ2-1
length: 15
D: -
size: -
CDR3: CASSLGGRGHNEQFF
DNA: TGTGCCAGCAGTTTAGGGGGCAGGGGTCACAATGAGCAGTTCTTC

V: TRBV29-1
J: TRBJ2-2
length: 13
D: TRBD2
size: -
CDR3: CSVSGSGTGELFF
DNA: TGCAGCGTGAGCGGGAGCGGTACCGGGGAGCTGTTTTTT

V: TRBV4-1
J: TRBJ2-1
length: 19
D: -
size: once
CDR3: CASSRRNNMAHQKDNEQFF
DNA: TGCGCCAGCAGCCGAAGAAATAATATGGCCCACCAAAAAGACAATGAGCAGTTCTTC

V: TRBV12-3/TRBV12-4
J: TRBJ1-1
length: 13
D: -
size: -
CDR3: CASSLASDTEAFF
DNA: TGTGCCAGCAGTTTAGCGTCGGACACTGAAGCTTTCTTT

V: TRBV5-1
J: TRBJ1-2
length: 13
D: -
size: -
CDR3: CASSLADRYGYTF
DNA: TGCGCCAGCAGCTTGGCGGACAGATATGGCTACACCTTC

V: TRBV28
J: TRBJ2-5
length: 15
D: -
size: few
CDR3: CAAVSTGSQKLAQYF
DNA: TGTGCCGCCGTTAGCACAGGGTCCCAAAAGTTGGCCCAGTACTTC

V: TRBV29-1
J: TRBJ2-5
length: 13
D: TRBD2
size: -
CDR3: CSVLRGYQETQYF
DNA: TGCAGCGTTCTGCGGGGGTACCAAGAGACCCAGTACTTC

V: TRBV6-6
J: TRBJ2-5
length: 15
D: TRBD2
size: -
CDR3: CASSRLAGGPETQYF
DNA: TGTGCCAGCAGCAGACTAGCGGGAGGTCCAGAGACCCAGTACTTC

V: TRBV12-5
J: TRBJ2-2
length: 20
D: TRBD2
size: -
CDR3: CASWPYSILREGRGTGELFF
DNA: TGTGCTAGTTGGCCCTATTCCATCCTGCGGGAGGGCCGAGGCACCGGGGAGCTGTTTTTT

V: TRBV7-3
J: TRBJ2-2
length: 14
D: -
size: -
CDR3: CASSFTGEAGELFF
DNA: TGTGCCAGCAGCTTCACAGGGGAGGCCGGGGAGCTGTTTTTT

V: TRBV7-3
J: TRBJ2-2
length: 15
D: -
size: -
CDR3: CASSSQGQNTGELFF
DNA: TGTGCCAGCAGCAGCCAGGGACAGAACACCGGGGAGCTGTTTTTT

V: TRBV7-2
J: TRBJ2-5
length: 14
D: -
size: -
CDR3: CASSLASQGQDQYF
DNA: TGTGCCAGCAGCTTAGCCTCTCAGGGTCAAGACCAGTACTTC

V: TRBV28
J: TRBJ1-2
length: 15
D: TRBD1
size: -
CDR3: CASSATGRYGPGYTF
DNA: TGTGCCAGCAGTGCGACAGGGCGGTATGGGCCTGGCTACACCTTC

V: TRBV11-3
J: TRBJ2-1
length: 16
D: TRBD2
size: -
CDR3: CASSLARAGVRNEQFF
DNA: TGTGCCAGCAGCTTAGCCCGAGCGGGAGTTCGTAATGAGCAGTTCTTC

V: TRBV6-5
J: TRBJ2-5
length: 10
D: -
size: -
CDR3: CASQEETQYF
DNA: TGTGCCAGCCAGGAAGAGACCCAGTACTTC

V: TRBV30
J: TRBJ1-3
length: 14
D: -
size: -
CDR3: CAWRSWASGNTIYF
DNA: TGTGCCTGGAGAAGCTGGGCATCTGGAAACACCATATATTTT

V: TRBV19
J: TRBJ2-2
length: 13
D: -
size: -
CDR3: CASRRDYTGELFF
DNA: TGTGCCAGTAGGCGGGACTACACCGGGGAGCTGTTTTTT

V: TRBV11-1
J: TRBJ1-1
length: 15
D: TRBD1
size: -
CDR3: CASSPRTGRNTEAFF
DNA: TGTGCCAGCAGCCCACGGACAGGGAGGAACACTGAAGCTTTCTTT

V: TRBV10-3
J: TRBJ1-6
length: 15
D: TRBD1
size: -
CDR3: CAISDLDRGNSPLHF
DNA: TGTGCCATCAGTGATCTCGACAGGGGGAATTCACCCCTCCACTTT

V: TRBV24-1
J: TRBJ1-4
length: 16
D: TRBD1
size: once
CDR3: CATSDLPGGTNEKLFF
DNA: TGTGCCACCAGTGATTTACCAGGGGGAACTAATGAAAAACTGTTTTTT

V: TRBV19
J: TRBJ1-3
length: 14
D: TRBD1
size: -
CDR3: CASRLTGAGNTIYF
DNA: TGTGCCAGTAGATTGACAGGGGCGGGAAACACCATATATTTT

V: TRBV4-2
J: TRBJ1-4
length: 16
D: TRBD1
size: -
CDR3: CASSQGSGQRNEKLFF
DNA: TGTGCCAGCAGCCAAGGTTCGGGACAGAGAAATGAAAAACTGTTTTTT

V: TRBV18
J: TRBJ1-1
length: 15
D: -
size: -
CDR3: CASSLIQGSDTEAFF
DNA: TGTGCCAGCTCACTAATACAGGGTTCAGACACTGAAGCTTTCTTT

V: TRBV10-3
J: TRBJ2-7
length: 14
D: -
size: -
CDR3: CAISVGGDGYEQYF
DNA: TGTGCCATCAGTGTCGGGGGTGATGGCTACGAGCAGTACTTC

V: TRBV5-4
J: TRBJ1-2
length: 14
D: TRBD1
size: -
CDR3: CASTAPGQEYGYTF
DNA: TGTGCCAGCACTGCCCCGGGACAGGAATATGGCTACACCTTC